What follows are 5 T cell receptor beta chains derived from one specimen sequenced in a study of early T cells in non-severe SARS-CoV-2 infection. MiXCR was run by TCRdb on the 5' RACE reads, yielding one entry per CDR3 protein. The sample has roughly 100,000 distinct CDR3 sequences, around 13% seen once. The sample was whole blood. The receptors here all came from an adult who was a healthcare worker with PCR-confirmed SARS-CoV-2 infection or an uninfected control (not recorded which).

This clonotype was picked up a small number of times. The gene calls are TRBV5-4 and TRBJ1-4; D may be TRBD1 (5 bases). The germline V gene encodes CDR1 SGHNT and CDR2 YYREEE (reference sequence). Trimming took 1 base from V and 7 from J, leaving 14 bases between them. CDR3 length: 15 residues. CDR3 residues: CASSLQAGFSEKLFF. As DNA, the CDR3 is TGTGCCAGCAGCTTGCAGGCAGGGTTTAGTGAAAAACTGTTTTTT.

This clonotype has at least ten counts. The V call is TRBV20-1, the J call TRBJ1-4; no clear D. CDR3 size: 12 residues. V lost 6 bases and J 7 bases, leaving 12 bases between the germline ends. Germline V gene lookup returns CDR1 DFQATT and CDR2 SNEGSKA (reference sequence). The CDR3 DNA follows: TGCAGTGCGTCGCGGGGTGGTGAAAAACTGTTTTTT. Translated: CSASRGGEKLFF.

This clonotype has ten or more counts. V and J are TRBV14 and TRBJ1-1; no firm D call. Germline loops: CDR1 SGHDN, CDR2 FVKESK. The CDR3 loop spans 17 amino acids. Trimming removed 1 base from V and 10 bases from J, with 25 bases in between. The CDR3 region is CASSQGFRAASYSRAFF. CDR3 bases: TGTGCCAGCAGCCAAGGTTTCCGGGCAGCCTCCTATTCTAGAGCTTTCTTT.

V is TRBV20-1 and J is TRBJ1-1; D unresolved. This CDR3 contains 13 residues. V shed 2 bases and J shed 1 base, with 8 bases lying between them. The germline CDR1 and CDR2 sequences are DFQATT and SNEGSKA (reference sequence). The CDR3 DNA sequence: TGCAGTGCTAGATCGCAGTGGAACACTGAAGCTTTCTTT. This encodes CSARSQWNTEAFF.

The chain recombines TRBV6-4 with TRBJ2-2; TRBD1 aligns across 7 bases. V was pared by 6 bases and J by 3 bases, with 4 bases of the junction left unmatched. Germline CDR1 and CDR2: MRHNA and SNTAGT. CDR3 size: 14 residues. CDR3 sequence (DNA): TGTGCCAGCAGCCGGGACAGTCACACCGGGGAGCTGTTTTTT. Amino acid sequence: CASSRDSHTGELFF.